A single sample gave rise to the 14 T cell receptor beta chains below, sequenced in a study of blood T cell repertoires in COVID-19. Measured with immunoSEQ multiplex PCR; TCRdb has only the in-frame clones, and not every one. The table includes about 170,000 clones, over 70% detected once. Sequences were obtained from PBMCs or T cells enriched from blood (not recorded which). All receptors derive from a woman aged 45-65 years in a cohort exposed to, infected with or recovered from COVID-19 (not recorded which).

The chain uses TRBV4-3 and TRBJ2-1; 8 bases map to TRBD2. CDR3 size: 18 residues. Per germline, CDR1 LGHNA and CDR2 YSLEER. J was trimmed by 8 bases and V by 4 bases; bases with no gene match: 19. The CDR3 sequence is CASSPTLEAGELGDEQFF. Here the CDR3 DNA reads TGCGCCAGCAGCCCAACCCTGGAAGCGGGGGAACTCGGTGATGAGCAGTTCTTC.

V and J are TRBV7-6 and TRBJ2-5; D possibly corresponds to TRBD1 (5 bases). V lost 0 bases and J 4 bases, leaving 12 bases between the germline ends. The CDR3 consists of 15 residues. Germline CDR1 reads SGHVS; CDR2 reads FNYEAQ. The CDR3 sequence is CASSLAIGAPETQYF. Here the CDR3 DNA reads TGTGCCAGCAGCTTAGCCATAGGGGCCCCAGAGACCCAGTACTTC.

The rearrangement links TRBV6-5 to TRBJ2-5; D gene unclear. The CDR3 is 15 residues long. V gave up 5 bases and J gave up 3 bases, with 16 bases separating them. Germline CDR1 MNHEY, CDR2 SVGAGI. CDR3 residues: CASSNLQVAKETQYF. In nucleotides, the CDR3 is TGTGCCAGCAGTAACCTCCAGGTTGCGAAAGAGACCCAGTACTTC.

CDR3 region: CASSQVEGQRAFF. The CDR3 DNA reads as TGTGCCAGCAGCCAAGTGGAGGGACAGAGGGCTTTCTTT. V and J are TRBV3-1 (or the pseudogene TRBV3-2) and TRBJ1-1; 7 bases align to TRBD1. CDR3 length: 13 amino acids. The V and J ends lost 1 base and 11 bases, in that order; junction bases with no gene match: 7. Germline V gene lookup returns CDR1 LGHDT and CDR2 YNNKEL (reference sequence).

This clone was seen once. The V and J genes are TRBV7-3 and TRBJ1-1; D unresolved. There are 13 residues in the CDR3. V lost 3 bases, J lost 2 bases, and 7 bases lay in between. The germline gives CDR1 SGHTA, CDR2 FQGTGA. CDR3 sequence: CASSFSTNTEAFF. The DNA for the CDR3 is TGTGCCAGCAGCTTCTCTACTAACACTGAAGCTTTCTTT.

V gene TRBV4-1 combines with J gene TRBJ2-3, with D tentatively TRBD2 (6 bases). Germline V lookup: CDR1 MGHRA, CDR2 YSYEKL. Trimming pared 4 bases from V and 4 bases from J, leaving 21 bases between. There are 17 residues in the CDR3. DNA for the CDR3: TGCGCCAGCAGCCGCACACCTAGCCGAGGGGAGGCAGATACGCAGTATTTT. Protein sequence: CASSRTPSRGEADTQYF.

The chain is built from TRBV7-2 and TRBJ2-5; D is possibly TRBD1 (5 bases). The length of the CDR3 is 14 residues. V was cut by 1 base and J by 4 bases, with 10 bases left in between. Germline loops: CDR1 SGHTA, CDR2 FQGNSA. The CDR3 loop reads CASSLERGRETQYF. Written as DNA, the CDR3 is TGTGCCAGCAGCTTAGAAAGGGGTCGAGAGACCCAGTACTTC.

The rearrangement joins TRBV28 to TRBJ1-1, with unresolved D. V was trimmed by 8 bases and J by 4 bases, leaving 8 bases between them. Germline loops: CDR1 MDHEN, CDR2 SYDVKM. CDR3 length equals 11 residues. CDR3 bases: TGTGCCAGCGCCGGGTCCACTGAAGCTTTCTTT. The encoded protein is CASAGSTEAFF.

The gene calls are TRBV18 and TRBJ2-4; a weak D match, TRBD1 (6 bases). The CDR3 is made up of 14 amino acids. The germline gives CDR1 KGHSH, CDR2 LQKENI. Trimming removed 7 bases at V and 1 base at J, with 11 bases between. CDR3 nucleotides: TGTGCCAGCTACAACACAGGGGCCAAAAACATTCAGTACTTC. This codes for CASYNTGAKNIQYF. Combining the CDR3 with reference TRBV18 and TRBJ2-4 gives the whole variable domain NAGVMQNPRHLVRRRGQEARLRCSPMKGHSHVYWYRQLPEEGLKFMVYLQKENIIDESGMPKERFSAEFPKEGPSILRIQQVVRGDSAAYFCASYNTGAKNIQYFGAGTRLSVL.

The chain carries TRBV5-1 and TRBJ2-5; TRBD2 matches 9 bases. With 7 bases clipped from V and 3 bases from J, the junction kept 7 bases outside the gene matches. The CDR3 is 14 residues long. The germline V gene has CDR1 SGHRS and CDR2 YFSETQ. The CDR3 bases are TGCGCCAGCGGGTCGATAGCGGGGGAAGAGACCCAGTACTTC. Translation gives CASGSIAGEETQYF. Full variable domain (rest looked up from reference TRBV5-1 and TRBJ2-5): KAGVTQTPRYLIKTRGQQVTLSCSPISGHRSVSWYQQTPGQGLQFLFEYFSETQRNKGNFPGRFSGRQFSNSRSEMNVSTLELGDSALYLCASGSIAGEETQYFGPGTRLLVL.

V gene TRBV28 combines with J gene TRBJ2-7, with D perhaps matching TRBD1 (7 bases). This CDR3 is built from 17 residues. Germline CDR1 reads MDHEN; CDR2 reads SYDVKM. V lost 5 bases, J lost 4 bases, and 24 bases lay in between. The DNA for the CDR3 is TGTGCCAGCAGTACCTATCCCAGGGGGGACAGTGGTTACGAGCAGTACTTC. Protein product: CASSTYPRGDSGYEQYF. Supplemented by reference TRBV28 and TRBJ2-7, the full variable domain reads DVKVTQSSRYLVKRTGEKVFLECVQDMDHENMFWYRQDPGLGLRLIYFSYDVKMKEKGDIPEGYSVSREKKERFSLILESASTNQTSMYLCASSTYPRGDSGYEQYFGPGTRLTVT.

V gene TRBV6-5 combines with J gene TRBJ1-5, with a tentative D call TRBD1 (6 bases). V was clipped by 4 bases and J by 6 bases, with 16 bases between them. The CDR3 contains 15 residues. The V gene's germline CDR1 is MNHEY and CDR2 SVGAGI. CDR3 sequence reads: CASSSSGTSGQPQHF. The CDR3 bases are TGTGCCAGCAGTTCATCCGGGACATCGGGTCAGCCCCAGCATTTT.

CDR3 in amino acids: CASSIQWDRVQPQHF. Written as DNA, the CDR3 is TGTGCCAGTAGTATACAGTGGGACAGGGTTCAGCCCCAGCATTTT. This chain uses TRBV19 with TRBJ1-5; 9 bases map to TRBD1. This CDR3 spans 15 amino acids. V shed 2 bases and J 6 bases; nucleotides not matched to a gene: 5. CDR1 and CDR2 (germline): LNHDA, SQIVND (reference sequence).

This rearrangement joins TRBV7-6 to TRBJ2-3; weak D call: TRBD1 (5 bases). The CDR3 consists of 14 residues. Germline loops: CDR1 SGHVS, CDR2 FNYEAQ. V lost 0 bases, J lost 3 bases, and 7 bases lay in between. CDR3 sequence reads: CASSLAQGTDTQYF. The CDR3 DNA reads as TGTGCCAGCAGCTTAGCGCAGGGAACAGATACGCAGTATTTT. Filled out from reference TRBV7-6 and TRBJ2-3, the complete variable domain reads GAGVSQSPRYKVTKRGQDVALRCDPISGHVSLYWYRQALGQGPEFLTYFNYEAQQDKSGLPNDRFSAERPEGSISTLTIQRTEQRDSAMYRCASSLAQGTDTQYFGPGTRLTVL.